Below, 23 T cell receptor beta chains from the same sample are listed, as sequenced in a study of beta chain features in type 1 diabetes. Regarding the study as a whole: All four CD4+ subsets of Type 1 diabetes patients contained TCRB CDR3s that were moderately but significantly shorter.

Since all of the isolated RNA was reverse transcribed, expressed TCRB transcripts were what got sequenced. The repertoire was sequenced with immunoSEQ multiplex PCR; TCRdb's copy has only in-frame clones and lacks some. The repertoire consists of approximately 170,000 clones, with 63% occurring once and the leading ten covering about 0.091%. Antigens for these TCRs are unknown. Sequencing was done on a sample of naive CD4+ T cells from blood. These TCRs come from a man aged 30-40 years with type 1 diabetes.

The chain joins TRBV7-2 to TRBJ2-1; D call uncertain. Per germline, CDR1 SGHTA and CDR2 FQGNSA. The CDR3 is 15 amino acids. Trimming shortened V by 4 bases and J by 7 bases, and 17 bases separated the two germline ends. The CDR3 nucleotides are TGTGCCAGCAGCTCCGGGCAACCCCGTCGGAATGAGCAGTTCTTC. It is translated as CASSSGQPRRNEQFF.

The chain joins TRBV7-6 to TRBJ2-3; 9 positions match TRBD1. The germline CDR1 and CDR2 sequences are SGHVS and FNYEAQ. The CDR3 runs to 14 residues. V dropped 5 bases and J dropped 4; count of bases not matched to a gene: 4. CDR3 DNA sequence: TGTGCCAGCAGCGTACAGGGGGCCGCAGATACGCAGTATTTT. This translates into CASSVQGAADTQYF.

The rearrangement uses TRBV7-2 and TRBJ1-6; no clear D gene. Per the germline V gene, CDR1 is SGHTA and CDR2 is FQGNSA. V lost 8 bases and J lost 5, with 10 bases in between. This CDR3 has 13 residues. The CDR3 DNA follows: TGTGCCAGCTCCGAGCAGGATAATTCACCCCTCCACTTT. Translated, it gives CASSEQDNSPLHF.

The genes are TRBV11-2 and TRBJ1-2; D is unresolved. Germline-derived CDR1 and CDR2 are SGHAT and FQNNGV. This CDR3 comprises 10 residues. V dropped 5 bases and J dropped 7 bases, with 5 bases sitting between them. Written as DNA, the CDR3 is TGTGCCAGCAGCATCGGTGGCTACACCTTC. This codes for CASSIGGYTF.

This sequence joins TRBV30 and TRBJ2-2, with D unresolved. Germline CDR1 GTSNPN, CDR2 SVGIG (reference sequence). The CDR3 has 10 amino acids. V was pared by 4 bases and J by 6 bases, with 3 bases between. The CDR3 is CAWNAGELFF. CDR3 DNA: TGTGCCTGGAATGCCGGGGAGCTGTTTTTT.

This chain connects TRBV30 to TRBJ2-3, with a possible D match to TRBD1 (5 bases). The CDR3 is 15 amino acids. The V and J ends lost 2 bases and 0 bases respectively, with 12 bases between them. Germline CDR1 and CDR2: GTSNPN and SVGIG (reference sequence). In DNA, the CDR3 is TGTGCCTGGAGTAAGGGCAGGGCTAGCACAGATACGCAGTATTTT. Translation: CAWSKGRASTDTQYF. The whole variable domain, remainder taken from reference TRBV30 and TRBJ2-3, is SQTIHQWPATLVQPVGSPLSLECTVEGTSNPNLYWYRQAAGRGLQLLFYSVGIGQISSEVPQNLSASRPQDRQFILSSKKLLLSDSGFYLCAWSKGRASTDTQYFGPGTRLTVL.

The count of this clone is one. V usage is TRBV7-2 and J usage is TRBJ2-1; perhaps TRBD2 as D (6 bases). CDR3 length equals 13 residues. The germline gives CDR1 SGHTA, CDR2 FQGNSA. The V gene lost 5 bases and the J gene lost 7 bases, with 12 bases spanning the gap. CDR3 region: CASSPARENEQFF. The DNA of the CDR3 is TGTGCCAGCAGCCCAGCCCGGGAGAATGAGCAGTTCTTC.

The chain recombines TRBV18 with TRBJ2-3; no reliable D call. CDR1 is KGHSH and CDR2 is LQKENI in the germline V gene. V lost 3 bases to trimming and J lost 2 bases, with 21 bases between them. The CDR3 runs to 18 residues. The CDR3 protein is CASSPRLNPGIVTDTQYF. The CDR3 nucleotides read TGTGCCAGCTCACCTCGCTTGAATCCGGGTATTGTCACAGATACGCAGTATTTT.

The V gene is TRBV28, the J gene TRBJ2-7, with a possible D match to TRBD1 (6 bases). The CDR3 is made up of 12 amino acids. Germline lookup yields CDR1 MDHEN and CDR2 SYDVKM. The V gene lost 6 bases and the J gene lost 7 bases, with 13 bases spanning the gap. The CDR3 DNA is TGTGCCAGCAGCTTGGGACAACTGGAGCAGTACTTC. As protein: CASSLGQLEQYF.

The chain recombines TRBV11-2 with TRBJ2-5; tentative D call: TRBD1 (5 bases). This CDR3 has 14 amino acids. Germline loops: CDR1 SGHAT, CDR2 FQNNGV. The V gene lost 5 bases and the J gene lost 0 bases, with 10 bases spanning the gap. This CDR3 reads CASSPGLDQETQYF. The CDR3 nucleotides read TGTGCCAGCAGCCCAGGGTTAGACCAAGAGACCCAGTACTTC.

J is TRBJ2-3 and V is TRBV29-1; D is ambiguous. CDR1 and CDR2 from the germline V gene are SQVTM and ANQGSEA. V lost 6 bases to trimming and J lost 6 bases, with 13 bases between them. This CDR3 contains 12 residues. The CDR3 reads CSVGPRADTQYF. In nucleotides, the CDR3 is TGCAGCGTCGGGCCTAGGGCTGATACGCAGTATTTT.

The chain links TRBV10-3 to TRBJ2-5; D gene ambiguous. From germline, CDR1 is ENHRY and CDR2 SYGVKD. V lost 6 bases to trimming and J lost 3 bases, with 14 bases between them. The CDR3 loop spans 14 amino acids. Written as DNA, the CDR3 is TGTGCCATCAGAAGGCAGGCCCACGAAGAGACCCAGTACTTC. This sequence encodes CAIRRQAHEETQYF.

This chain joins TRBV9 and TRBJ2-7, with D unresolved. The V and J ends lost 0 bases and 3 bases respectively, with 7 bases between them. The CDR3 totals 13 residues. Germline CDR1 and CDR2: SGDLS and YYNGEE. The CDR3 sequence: CASSVAVDYEQYF. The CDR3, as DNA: TGTGCCAGCAGCGTAGCGGTCGACTACGAGCAGTACTTC.

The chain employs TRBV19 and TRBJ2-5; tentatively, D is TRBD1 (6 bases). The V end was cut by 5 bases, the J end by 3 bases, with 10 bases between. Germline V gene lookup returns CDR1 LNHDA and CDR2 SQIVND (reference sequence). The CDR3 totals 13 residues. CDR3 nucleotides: TGTGCCAGTAGTGACAGGACGAAAGAGACCCAGTACTTC. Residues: CASSDRTKETQYF.

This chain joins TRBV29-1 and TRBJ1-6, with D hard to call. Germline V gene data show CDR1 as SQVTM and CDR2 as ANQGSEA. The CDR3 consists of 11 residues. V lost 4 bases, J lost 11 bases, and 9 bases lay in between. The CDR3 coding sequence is TGCAGCGTTGGAGCTTTACCACCCCTCCACTTT. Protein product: CSVGALPPLHF.

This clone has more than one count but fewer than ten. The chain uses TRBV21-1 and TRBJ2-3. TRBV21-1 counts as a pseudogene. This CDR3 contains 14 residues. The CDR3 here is CASRGRSSTDTQYF. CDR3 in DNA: TGTGCCAGCCGGGGGCGGAGCAGCACAGATACGCAGTATTTT.

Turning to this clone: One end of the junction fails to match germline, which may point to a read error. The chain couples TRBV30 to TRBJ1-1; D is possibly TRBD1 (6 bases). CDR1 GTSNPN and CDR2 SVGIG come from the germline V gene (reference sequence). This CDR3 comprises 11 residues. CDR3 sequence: CAWSAPHRDCF. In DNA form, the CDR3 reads TGTGCCTGGAGTGCCCCTCACAGGGATTGCTTT. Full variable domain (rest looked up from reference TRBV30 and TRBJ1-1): SQTIHQWPATLVQPVGSPLSLECTVEGTSNPNLYWYRQAAGRGLQLLFYSVGIGQISSEVPQNLSASRPQDRQFILSSKKLLLSDSGFYLCAWSAPHRDCFGQGTRLTVV.

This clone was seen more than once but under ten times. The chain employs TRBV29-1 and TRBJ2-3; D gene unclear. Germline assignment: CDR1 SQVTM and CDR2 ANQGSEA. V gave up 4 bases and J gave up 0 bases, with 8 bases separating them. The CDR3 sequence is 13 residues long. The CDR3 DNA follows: TGCAGCGTTGGGTTGGGCAGCACAGATACGCAGTATTTT. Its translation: CSVGLGSTDTQYF.

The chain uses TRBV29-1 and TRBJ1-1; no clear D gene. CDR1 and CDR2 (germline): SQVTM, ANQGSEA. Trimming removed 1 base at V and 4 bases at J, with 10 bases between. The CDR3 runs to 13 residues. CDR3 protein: CSVEGFAITEAFF. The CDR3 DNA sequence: TGCAGCGTTGAAGGGTTTGCGATCACTGAAGCTTTCTTT.

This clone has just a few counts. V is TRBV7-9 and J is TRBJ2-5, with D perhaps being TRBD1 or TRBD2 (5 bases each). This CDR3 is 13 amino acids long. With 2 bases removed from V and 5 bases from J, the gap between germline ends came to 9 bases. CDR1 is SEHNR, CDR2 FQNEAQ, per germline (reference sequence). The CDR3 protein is CASSLRGSETQYF. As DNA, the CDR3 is TGTGCCAGCAGCTTACGGGGCTCCGAGACCCAGTACTTC.

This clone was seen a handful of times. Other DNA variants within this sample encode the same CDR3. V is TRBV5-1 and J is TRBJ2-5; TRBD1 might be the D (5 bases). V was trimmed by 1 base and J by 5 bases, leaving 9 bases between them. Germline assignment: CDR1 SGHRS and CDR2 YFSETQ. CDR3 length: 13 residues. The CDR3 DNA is TGCGCCAGCAGCTTGCAGGGTCAGGAGACCCAGTACTTC. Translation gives CASSLQGQETQYF.

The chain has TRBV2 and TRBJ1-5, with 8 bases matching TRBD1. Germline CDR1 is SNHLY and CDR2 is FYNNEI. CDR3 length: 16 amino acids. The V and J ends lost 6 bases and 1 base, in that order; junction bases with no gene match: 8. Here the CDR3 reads CASRNRGLGSNQPQHF. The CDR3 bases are TGTGCCAGCAGAAACAGGGGGTTGGGAAGCAATCAGCCCCAGCATTTT.

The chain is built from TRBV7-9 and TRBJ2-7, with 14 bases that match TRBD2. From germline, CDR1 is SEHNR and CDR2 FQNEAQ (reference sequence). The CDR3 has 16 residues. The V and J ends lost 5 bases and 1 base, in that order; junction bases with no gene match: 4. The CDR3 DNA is TGTGCCAGCAGCGTGGGACTAGCGGGGGATTCCTACGAGCAGTACTTC. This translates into CASSVGLAGDSYEQYF.